The entry that follows covers one TCR beta chain sequence. This specimen comes from a study of preoperative IRX-2 immunotherapy in early breast cancer. The CDR3 length is 20 residues. Germline-derived CDR1 and CDR2 are ENHRY and SYGVKD. V was clipped by 0 bases and J by 3 bases; unmatched bases: 14. Treatment: preoperative locoregional IRX-2 cytokine immunotherapy. The data were produced by immunoSEQ multiplex PCR, yet TCRdb's version contains in-frame clones alone and is incomplete. The sample contains roughly 93,000 clones, 86% of which appear only once. This clonotype was obtained from a human donor with breast cancer. Sample: tumor tissue, taken after IRX-2 immunotherapy. The chain is built from TRBV10-3 and TRBJ2-1; 10 positions match TRBD2. CDR3 region: CAISESIGLQRLAGYNEQFF. Here the CDR3 DNA reads TGTGCCATCAGTGAGTCGATTGGTCTCCAAAGACTAGCGGGCTACAATGAGCAGTTCTTC.